The 20 T cell receptor beta chains below come from one sample, sequenced in a study of blood T cell repertoires in COVID-19. Libraries were prepared by immunoSEQ multiplex PCR; TCRdb keeps only in-frame clonotypes and omits some of them. This repertoire shows fewer than 120,000 clones, approximately 90% found once; its top ten account for less than 3.5%. The specimen was peripheral blood. The receptors derive from a woman aged 45-65 years with acute or convalescent COVID-19.

CDR3 sequence reads: CASSESGTGFSSGYNEQFF. The CDR3 nucleotides are TGTGCCAGCAGTGAATCCGGGACAGGGTTTTCTAGCGGGTACAATGAGCAGTTCTTC. The chain has TRBV2 and TRBJ2-1; possibly TRBD1 for D (9 bases). Trimming left V 2 bases short and J 4 bases short, with 24 bases between. Germline V gene data show CDR1 as SNHLY and CDR2 as FYNNEI. The CDR3 has 19 amino acids.

The CDR3 region is CASRDGEVDTGELFF. DNA for the CDR3: TGTGCCAGCAGAGACGGGGAGGTGGACACCGGGGAGCTGTTTTTT. The chain has TRBV6-5 and TRBJ2-2, with a possible D match to TRBD2 (6 bases). The CDR3 contains 15 residues. Trimming took off 6 bases at V and 3 bases at J, with 14 bases between the two ends. Germline V gene data show CDR1 as MNHEY and CDR2 as SVGAGI.

The rearrangement links TRBV3-1 (or the pseudogene TRBV3-2) to TRBJ1-1; TRBD1 matches 7 bases. Losses at the gene ends were 0 bases for V and 6 bases for J; bases not matched to a gene: 7. The CDR3 has 15 residues. Germline loops: CDR1 LGHDT, CDR2 YNNKEL (reference sequence). As DNA, the CDR3 is TGTGCCAGCAGCCAAGATGACAGGGAAGTTCCTGAAGCTTTCTTT. Residues: CASSQDDREVPEAFF.

The chain is built from TRBV5-1 and TRBJ2-6; D may be TRBD1 (6 bases). The length of the CDR3 is 16 residues. V gave up 4 bases and J gave up 0 bases, with 11 bases separating them. CDR1 and CDR2 (germline): SGHRS, YFSETQ. CDR3 DNA sequence: TGCGCCAGCAGCCCGGGACATTCCTCTGGGGCCAACGTCCTGACTTTC. It encodes CASSPGHSSGANVLTF.

The sample holds one count of this clone. This sequence joins TRBV6-1 and TRBJ2-7; the match to TRBD2 covers 12 bases. Germline V gene lookup returns CDR1 MNHNS and CDR2 SASEGT. With 3 bases clipped from V and 10 bases from J, the junction kept 10 bases outside the gene matches. The CDR3 contains 15 residues. The DNA of the CDR3 is TGTGCCAGCAGTGAGCGGGGACTAGCGGGTATCTTCCAGTACTTC. As protein: CASSERGLAGIFQYF.

The rearrangement links TRBV2 to TRBJ2-7; D is perhaps TRBD1 (6 bases). Trimming shortened V by 6 bases and J by 4 bases, and 13 bases separated the two germline ends. Germline loops: CDR1 SNHLY, CDR2 FYNNEI. The CDR3 is 13 amino acids. This chain's CDR3 is CASSEPTGYEQYF. CDR3 coding DNA: TGTGCCAGCAGCGAACCTACAGGGTACGAGCAGTACTTC.

This clone was counted a few times. This sequence joins TRBV20-1 and TRBJ2-5, with TRBD1 identical over 8 bases. Germline lookup yields CDR1 DFQATT and CDR2 SNEGSKA (reference sequence). The CDR3 loop spans 14 amino acids. Trimming took 3 bases from V and 0 from J; bases not matched to a gene: 3. The chain's CDR3 is CSASHRGYQETQYF. As DNA, the CDR3 is TGCAGTGCTAGTCACAGGGGGTACCAAGAGACCCAGTACTTC.

V gene TRBV18 combines with J gene TRBJ1-1, with a tentative D call TRBD1 (5 bases). With 4 bases removed from V and 0 bases from J, the gap between germline ends came to 9 bases. The CDR3 consists of 14 residues. Germline V lookup: CDR1 KGHSH, CDR2 LQKENI. CDR3 protein: CASSQQELNTEAFF. CDR3 nucleotide sequence: TGTGCCAGCTCACAACAGGAGTTGAACACTGAAGCTTTCTTT.

The chain recombines TRBV14 with TRBJ2-1; 8 bases agree with TRBD2. The germline V gene encodes CDR1 SGHDN and CDR2 FVKESK. This CDR3 is built from 16 residues. Trimming at V came to 4 bases and at J to 8 bases, leaving 13 bases not matched to a gene. In DNA form, the CDR3 reads TGTGCCAGCAGCCTCAAACCGGGACTAGGCTGGGATGAGCAGTTCTTC. Its translation: CASSLKPGLGWDEQFF.

This chain links TRBV28 with TRBJ1-3, with 7 nucleotides matching TRBD1. The CDR3 covers 17 residues. V dropped 5 bases and J dropped 0; count of bases not matched to a gene: 10. Per the germline V gene, CDR1 is MDHEN and CDR2 is SYDVKM. The CDR3 DNA sequence: TGTGCCAGCAGTGTCGCGGGACAGCTATACTCTGGAAACACCATATATTTT. This gives the protein CASSVAGQLYSGNTIYF.

The chain joins TRBV18 to TRBJ2-1; 7 bases line up with TRBD2. This CDR3 contains 15 residues. V was pared by 2 bases and J by 6 bases, with 7 bases of the junction left unmatched. From germline, CDR1 is KGHSH and CDR2 LQKENI. The CDR3 sequence: CASSPTKGRGNEQFF. The CDR3 DNA follows: TGTGCCAGCTCACCAACGAAGGGGAGGGGCAATGAGCAGTTCTTC.

The chain employs TRBV2 and TRBJ2-5; 8 nucleotides agree with TRBD2. Germline values: CDR1 SNHLY, CDR2 FYNNEI. The CDR3 has 14 residues. After removal of 8 bases from V and 1 base from J, the junction contained 6 bases not matched to a gene. The CDR3 DNA reads as TGTGCCAGCCAACTAGCGGCGTCCCAAGAGACCCAGTACTTC. Protein sequence: CASQLAASQETQYF.

The chain employs TRBV2 and TRBJ2-5, with D perhaps matching TRBD1 (6 bases). CDR1 is SNHLY, CDR2 FYNNEI, per germline. The V end lost 6 bases, the J end lost 4 bases, and 12 bases lay between the germline ends. The CDR3 runs 13 residues. The CDR3 here is CASRLGAGETQYF. CDR3 coding DNA: TGTGCCAGCAGGCTGGGGGCTGGAGAGACCCAGTACTTC.

The rearrangement uses TRBV5-1 and TRBJ2-3; TRBD1 might be the D (5 bases). Germline V gives CDR1 SGHRS, CDR2 YFSETQ. This CDR3 region has 18 residues. V dropped 1 base and J dropped 0 bases, with 18 bases sitting between them. Here the CDR3 DNA reads TGCGCCAGCAGCTTGCCAAGACAGAGCAGCTCTAGCACAGATACGCAGTATTTT. Protein product: CASSLPRQSSSSTDTQYF.

The chain employs TRBV10-2 and TRBJ1-1; no reliable D call. Trimming cost V 4 bases and J 8 bases, with 11 bases left between them. The CDR3 covers 12 residues. Germline V gene sequence: CDR1 WSHSY, CDR2 SAAADI. In DNA, the CDR3 is TGCGCCAGCAGTGCCGGGGTATTCGAAGCTTTCTTT. This gives the protein CASSAGVFEAFF.

The chain recombines TRBV3-1 (or the pseudogene TRBV3-2) with TRBJ1-1, with 7 bases aligning to TRBD1. Germline assignment: CDR1 LGHDT and CDR2 YNNKEL (reference sequence). With 4 bases clipped from V and 7 bases from J, the junction kept 3 bases outside the gene matches. The CDR3 consists of 12 residues. The CDR3 DNA reads as TGTGCCAGCAGCCGGGGGACAGTTGAAGCTTTCTTT. Its translation: CASSRGTVEAFF.

V gene TRBV6-1 combines with J gene TRBJ1-5; TRBD1 agrees at 9 bases. The J segment lost 6 bases and the V segment lost 4 bases, leaving 10 bases of the junction unmatched. Germline assignment: CDR1 MNHNS and CDR2 SASEGT. The CDR3 totals 16 residues. This CDR3 is CASSVNRDRVSQPQHF. Written as DNA, the CDR3 is TGTGCCAGCAGTGTGAACCGGGACAGGGTCTCTCAGCCCCAGCATTTT.

This chain connects TRBV2 to TRBJ2-2; no clear D. The V gene's germline CDR1 is SNHLY and CDR2 FYNNEI. V was pared by 3 bases and J by 3 bases, with 11 bases between. The length of the CDR3 is 15 residues. Here the CDR3 reads CASSDEVRYTGELFF. The CDR3 region has the DNA TGTGCCAGCAGTGATGAGGTGCGATACACCGGGGAGCTGTTTTTT.

The rearrangement joins TRBV2 to TRBJ2-7; 12 nucleotides line up with TRBD1. This CDR3 has 17 amino acids. Germline values: CDR1 SNHLY, CDR2 FYNNEI. V trimming: 7 bases; J trimming: 4 bases; junction bases outside the gene matches: 14. The CDR3 here is CASTPDSGQGARYEQYF. CDR3 in DNA: TGTGCCAGCACCCCAGACTCGGGACAGGGGGCGAGGTACGAGCAGTACTTC. The whole variable domain, remainder taken from reference TRBV2 and TRBJ2-7, is EPEVTQTPSHQVTQMGQEVILRCVPISNHLYFYWYRQILGQKVEFLVSFYNNEISEKSEIFDDQFSVERPDGSNFTLKIRSTKLEDSAMYFCASTPDSGQGARYEQYFGPGTRLTVT.

The chain links TRBV28 to TRBJ1-2, with D perhaps matching TRBD1 (5 bases). Between the trimmed V and J ends, which lost 4 bases and 3 bases, there was a span of 12 bases. This CDR3 has 14 residues. CDR1 and CDR2 from the germline V gene are MDHEN and SYDVKM. The CDR3 spells CASSSLGTDYGYTF. The CDR3 bases are TGTGCCAGCAGTTCCCTGGGGACTGACTATGGCTACACCTTC.